Following are 20 T cell receptor beta chains from one sample sequenced in a study of blood T cell repertoires in COVID-19. The protocol was immunoSEQ multiplex PCR, while the TCRdb copy is restricted to in-frame clones and leaves out a portion. The table includes roughly 360,000 clones, around nine tenths detected once. The sequenced material came from PBMCs or T cells enriched from blood (not recorded which). All receptors derive from a woman in her 30s with acute COVID-19.

This chain links TRBV5-1 with TRBJ2-2; 10 nucleotides match TRBD2. V shed 0 bases and J 7 bases; nucleotides not matched to a gene: 6. The CDR3 runs to 16 residues. In germline, CDR1 is SGHRS, CDR2 YFSETQ. CDR3 DNA: TGCGCCAGCAGCTTGGCAAGCGGGGGGGCCGGCGGGGAGCTGTTTTTT. Protein: CASSLASGGAGGELFF.

This chain links TRBV24-1 with TRBJ2-3; 9 bases align to TRBD2. V lost 4 bases and J lost 0; bases outside the gene matches: 4. The CDR3 has 16 amino acids. Germline CDR1 and CDR2: KGHDR and SFDVKD. CDR3 in amino acids: CATSDYSGSSTDTQYF. For the CDR3, the DNA is TGTGCCACCAGTGACTATAGCGGGAGTAGCACAGATACGCAGTATTTT.

This clone has just a few counts. This chain joins TRBV4-1 and TRBJ1-1; unclear D gene. This CDR3 has 13 amino acids. The V gene lost 0 bases and the J gene lost 1 base, with 3 bases spanning the gap. Germline V lookup: CDR1 MGHRA, CDR2 YSYEKL. CDR3 coding DNA: TGCGCCAGCAGCCAAGATCGGAACACTGAAGCTTTCTTT. It translates to CASSQDRNTEAFF.

V usage is TRBV29-1 and J usage is TRBJ2-1; no reliable D call. Trimming left V 3 bases short and J 0 bases short, with 6 bases between. Per the germline V gene, CDR1 is SQVTM and CDR2 is ANQGSEA. The CDR3 consists of 13 residues. The CDR3 is CSVESVSYNEQFF. CDR3 DNA sequence: TGCAGCGTTGAGAGCGTCTCCTACAATGAGCAGTTCTTC.

This clone was seen a single time. The CDR3 region is CASLTEGEQFF. The CDR3 DNA is TGTGCCAGCCTAACGGAGGGGGAGCAGTTCTTC. The rearrangement joins TRBV6-5 to TRBJ2-1; D perhaps matches TRBD2 (6 bases). Trimming took off 8 bases at V and 10 bases at J, with 12 bases between the two ends. CDR1 and CDR2 (germline): MNHEY, SVGAGI. The CDR3 consists of 11 residues.

V is TRBV5-5 and J is TRBJ1-4; 7 bases map to TRBD1. The germline V gene encodes CDR1 SGHKS and CDR2 YYEKEE (reference sequence). J lost 1 base, V lost 3 bases, and 3 bases had no gene match. The CDR3 is 15 amino acids. The CDR3 protein is CASSWGDRTNEKLFF. The CDR3 DNA reads TGTGCCAGCAGCTGGGGGGACAGAACTAATGAAAAACTGTTTTTT.

V gene TRBV5-1 combines with J gene TRBJ2-1; 9 bases are a match to TRBD2. The junction had 14 bases not matched to a gene; V was cut back by 2 bases and J by 8 bases. The germline V gene encodes CDR1 SGHRS and CDR2 YFSETQ. The CDR3 is 17 amino acids. As DNA, the CDR3 is TGCGCCAGCAGCTTTAACCCCCAGGGACTAGCTTCGGATGAGCAGTTCTTC. Residues: CASSFNPQGLASDEQFF. Filled out from reference TRBV5-1 and TRBJ2-1, the complete variable domain reads KAGVTQTPRYLIKTRGQQVTLSCSPISGHRSVSWYQQTPGQGLQFLFEYFSETQRNKGNFPGRFSGRQFSNSRSEMNVSTLELGDSALYLCASSFNPQGLASDEQFFGPGTRLTVL.

The rearrangement links TRBV19 to TRBJ1-2, with D possibly TRBD1 on 5 matching bases. The CDR3 covers 15 residues. V gave up 5 bases and J gave up 2 bases, with 15 bases separating them. Germline-derived CDR1 and CDR2 are LNHDA and SQIVND (reference sequence). CDR3 coding DNA: TGTGCCAGTAGTCGCGGGGGAGGTCCCAACTATGGCTACACCTTC. Protein: CASSRGGGPNYGYTF.

The chain employs TRBV6-4 and TRBJ1-6, with D tentatively TRBD1 (5 bases). Per the germline V gene, CDR1 is MRHNA and CDR2 is SNTAGT. This CDR3 comprises 18 residues. Trimming shortened V by 3 bases and J by 10 bases, and 25 bases separated the two germline ends. In nucleotides, the CDR3 is TGTGCCAGCAGTGAAGACTCTATCGAGTGGGGCTCAGGGTCACCCCTCCACTTT. This codes for CASSEDSIEWGSGSPLHF.

This chain links TRBV29-1 with TRBJ1-2; TRBD1 is a possible D gene (5 bases). The CDR3 extends over 12 amino acids. Germline V CDR1 and CDR2: SQVTM, ANQGSEA. V lost 6 bases, J lost 4 bases, and 12 bases lay in between. The CDR3 DNA sequence: TGCAGCGTCTCACCACAGGCCTATGGCTACACCTTC. Its translation: CSVSPQAYGYTF.

The V gene is TRBV6-5, the J gene TRBJ1-2, with D perhaps matching TRBD1 (6 bases). The CDR3 sequence is 16 residues long. Germline CDR1 is MNHEY and CDR2 is SVGAGI. V was clipped by 4 bases and J by 1 base, with 16 bases between them. CDR3 nucleotides: TGTGCCAGCAGTTCCTCCGGGGGGGCCGGTAACTATGGCTACACCTTC. Protein product: CASSSSGGAGNYGYTF.

The chain employs TRBV30 and TRBJ2-2, with a possible D match to TRBD1 (6 bases). Trimming removed 0 bases at V and 3 bases at J, with 11 bases between. CDR1 and CDR2 (germline): GTSNPN, SVGIG (reference sequence). The CDR3 runs to 15 residues. The CDR3 protein is CAWSVLGADTGELFF. DNA for the CDR3: TGTGCCTGGAGTGTATTGGGGGCCGACACCGGGGAGCTGTTTTTT.

The chain couples TRBV19 to TRBJ1-1; D is uncertain. The CDR3 runs to 16 residues. CDR1 is LNHDA and CDR2 is SQIVND in the germline V gene (reference sequence). V lost 0 bases and J lost 0, with 11 bases in between. CDR3: CASSIDHGGMNTEAFF. CDR3 nucleotides: TGTGCCAGTAGTATAGATCACGGCGGAATGAACACTGAAGCTTTCTTT.

The chain carries TRBV21-1 and TRBJ1-1. TRBV21-1 has pseudogene status. The CDR3 is made up of 15 amino acids. The CDR3 DNA follows: TGTGCCAGCAGCAATACGGAGGGCCGGTACACTGAAGCTTTCTTT. It codes for CASSNTEGRYTEAFF.

This clone showed up just once. The chain joins TRBV7-2 to TRBJ2-7; TRBD2 matches at 9 bases. Germline lookup yields CDR1 SGHTA and CDR2 FQGNSA. The CDR3 has 15 amino acids. Trimming cost V 5 bases and J 2 bases; bases outside gene matches: 7. The CDR3 here is CASSVKAGGAYEQYF. The CDR3 coding sequence is TGTGCCAGCAGCGTTAAAGCGGGGGGCGCCTACGAGCAGTACTTC.

This chain joins TRBV15 and TRBJ2-7; TRBD1 matches at 7 bases. The CDR3 spans 15 residues. V gave up 0 bases and J gave up 5 bases; unmatched junction bases: 7. Germline CDR1 reads LNHNV; CDR2 reads YYDKDF (reference sequence). As DNA, the CDR3 is TGTGCCACCAGCAGAGATGACAGGGCCTCGGACGAGCAGTACTTC. It specifies CATSRDDRASDEQYF.

The chain employs TRBV6-5 and TRBJ2-2; 11 nucleotides line up with TRBD2. Trimming took 7 bases from V and 4 from J; bases not matched to a gene: 5. The CDR3 totals 15 residues. Per germline, CDR1 MNHEY and CDR2 SVGAGI. In DNA, the CDR3 is TGTGCCAGCACCCTAGCGGGGGGATTCACCGGGGAGCTGTTTTTT. As protein: CASTLAGGFTGELFF.

This chain connects TRBV12-5 to TRBJ1-4, with 8 bases fitting TRBD1. Per the germline V gene, CDR1 is LGHNT and CDR2 is FRNRAP. The CDR3 is made up of 13 amino acids. The ends lost 1 base at V and 14 bases at J; junction bases unmatched: 6. The CDR3 is CASGLGPGQDLFF. Here the CDR3 DNA reads TGTGCTAGTGGTTTGGGACCGGGACAGGATCTGTTTTTT.

This CDR3 is CASSVTGDQPQHF. The CDR3 nucleotides read TGTGCCAGCAGCGTCACAGGGGATCAGCCCCAGCATTTT. V and J are TRBV9 and TRBJ1-5; 7 nucleotides line up with TRBD1. This CDR3 spans 13 amino acids. With V trimmed by 2 bases and J by 5 bases, 1 base remained unmatched. Germline CDR1 reads SGDLS; CDR2 reads YYNGEE.

This clone was picked up one time. V gene TRBV14 combines with J gene TRBJ1-1; TRBD1 matches 7 bases. V lost 3 bases, J lost 5 bases, and 9 bases stayed unmatched. Germline V gives CDR1 SGHDN, CDR2 FVKESK. CDR3 length equals 15 residues. CDR3 region: CASSHTIRGLTEAFF. The CDR3 DNA follows: TGTGCCAGCAGCCATACGATCAGGGGGTTGACTGAAGCTTTCTTT.